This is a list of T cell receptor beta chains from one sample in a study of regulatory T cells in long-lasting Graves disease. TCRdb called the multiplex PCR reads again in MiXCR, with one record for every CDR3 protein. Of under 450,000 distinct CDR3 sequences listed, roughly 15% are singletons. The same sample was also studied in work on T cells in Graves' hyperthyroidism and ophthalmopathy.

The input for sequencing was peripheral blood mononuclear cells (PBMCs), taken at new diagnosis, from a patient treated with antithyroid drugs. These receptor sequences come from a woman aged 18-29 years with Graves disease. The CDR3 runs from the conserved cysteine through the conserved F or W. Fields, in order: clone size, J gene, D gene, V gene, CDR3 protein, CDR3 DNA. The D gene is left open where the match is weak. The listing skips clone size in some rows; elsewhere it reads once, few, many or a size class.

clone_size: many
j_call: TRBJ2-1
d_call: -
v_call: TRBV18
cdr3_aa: CASSPLVSGEQFF
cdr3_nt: TGTGCCAGCTCACCACTAGTTAGTGGTGAGCAGTTCTTC

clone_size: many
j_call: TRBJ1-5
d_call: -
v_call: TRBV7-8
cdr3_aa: CASSLEGGLGPQHF
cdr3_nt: TGTGCCAGCAGCTTAGAGGGAGGGCTGGGGCCCCAGCATTTT

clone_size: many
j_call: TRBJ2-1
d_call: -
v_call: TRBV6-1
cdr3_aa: CASSRPGGPYNEQFF
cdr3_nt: TGTGCCAGCAGTCGACCCGGGGGGCCATACAATGAGCAGTTCTTC

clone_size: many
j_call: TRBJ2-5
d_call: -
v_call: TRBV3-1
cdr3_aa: CASSQEREGAYSETQYF
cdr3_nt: TGTGCCAGCAGCCAAGAGAGGGAGGGGGCCTATTCGGAGACCCAGTACTTC

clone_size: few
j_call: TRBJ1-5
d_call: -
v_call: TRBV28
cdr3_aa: CASSFPPSGNQPQHF
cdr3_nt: TGTGCCAGCAGTTTCCCCCCATCGGGCAATCAGCCCCAGCATTTT

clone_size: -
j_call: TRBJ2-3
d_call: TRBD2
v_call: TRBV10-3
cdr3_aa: CAIWEGSDTQYF
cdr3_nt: TGTGCCATCTGGGAGGGATCAGATACGCAGTATTTT

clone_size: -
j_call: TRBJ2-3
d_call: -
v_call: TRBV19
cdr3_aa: CASSISRVSTDTQYF
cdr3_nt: TGTGCCAGTAGTATCAGCCGCGTTAGCACAGATACGCAGTATTTT

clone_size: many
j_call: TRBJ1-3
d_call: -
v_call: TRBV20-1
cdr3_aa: CSAPTEHTIYF
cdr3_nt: TGCAGTGCTCCCACGGAGCACACCATATATTTT

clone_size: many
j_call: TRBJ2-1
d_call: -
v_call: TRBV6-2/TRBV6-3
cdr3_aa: CASSYSGTRNEQFF
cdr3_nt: TGTGCCAGCAGTTACTCGGGTACTAGAAATGAGCAGTTCTTC

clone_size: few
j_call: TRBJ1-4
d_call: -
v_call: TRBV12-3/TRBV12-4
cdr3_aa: CASSFGGINEKLFF
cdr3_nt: TGTGCCAGCAGTTTTGGGGGAATTAATGAAAAACTGTTTTTT

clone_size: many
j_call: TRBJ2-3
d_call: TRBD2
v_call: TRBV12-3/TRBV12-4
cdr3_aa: CASSLGVGRGRGTDTQYF
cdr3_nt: TGTGCCAGCAGTCTCGGGGTGGGGAGAGGGAGGGGCACAGATACGCAGTATTTT

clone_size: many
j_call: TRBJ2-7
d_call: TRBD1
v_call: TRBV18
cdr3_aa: CASSPSETGTEQYF
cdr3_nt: TGTGCCAGCTCACCGTCCGAGACAGGGACCGAGCAGTACTTC

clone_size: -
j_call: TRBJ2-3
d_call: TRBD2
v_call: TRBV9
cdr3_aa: CASGGAGTDTQYF
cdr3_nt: TGTGCCAGCGGAGGAGCGGGAACAGATACGCAGTATTTT

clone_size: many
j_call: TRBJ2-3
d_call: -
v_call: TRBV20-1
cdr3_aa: CSARGTTSTDTQYF
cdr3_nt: TGCAGTGCTAGGGGGACCACTAGCACAGATACGCAGTATTTT

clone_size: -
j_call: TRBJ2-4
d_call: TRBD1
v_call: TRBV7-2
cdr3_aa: CASSLVGTGGVKNIQYF
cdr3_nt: TGTGCCAGCAGCTTAGTGGGGACAGGGGGCGTCAAAAACATTCAGTACTTC

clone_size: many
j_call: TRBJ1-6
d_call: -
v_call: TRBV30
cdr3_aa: CAWSVRSFDNSPLHF
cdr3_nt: TGTGCCTGGAGTGTACGGAGTTTTGATAATTCACCCCTCCACTTT

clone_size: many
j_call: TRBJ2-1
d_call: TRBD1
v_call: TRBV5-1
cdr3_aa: CASSIGQGLRDEQFF
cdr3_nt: TGCGCCAGCAGCATCGGACAGGGCCTTCGGGATGAGCAGTTCTTC

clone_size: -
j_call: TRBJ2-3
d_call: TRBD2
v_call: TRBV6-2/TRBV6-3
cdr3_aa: CASSSYGGGTDTQYF
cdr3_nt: TGTGCCAGCAGTTCGTACGGGGGGGGCACAGATACGCAGTATTTT

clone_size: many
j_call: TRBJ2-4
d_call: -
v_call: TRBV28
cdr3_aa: CASSPPQLGLQYF
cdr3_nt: TGTGCCAGCAGTCCGCCACAACTAGGCCTTCAGTACTTC

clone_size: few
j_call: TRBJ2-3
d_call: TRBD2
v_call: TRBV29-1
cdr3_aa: CSVESPGGDTQYF
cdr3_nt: TGCAGCGTTGAGTCACCGGGAGGAGATACGCAGTATTTT

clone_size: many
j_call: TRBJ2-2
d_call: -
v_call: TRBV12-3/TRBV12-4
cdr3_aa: CASRERAGNTGELFF
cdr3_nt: TGTGCCAGCAGAGAAAGAGCCGGTAACACCGGGGAGCTGTTTTTT

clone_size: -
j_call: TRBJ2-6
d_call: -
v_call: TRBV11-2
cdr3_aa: CASSPGRANVLTF
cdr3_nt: TGTGCCAGCAGTCCTGGGCGGGCCAACGTCCTGACTTTC

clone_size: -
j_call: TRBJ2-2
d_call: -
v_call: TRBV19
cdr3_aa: CASSWSLNTGELFF
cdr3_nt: TGTGCCAGTAGTTGGTCCCTAAACACCGGGGAGCTGTTTTTT

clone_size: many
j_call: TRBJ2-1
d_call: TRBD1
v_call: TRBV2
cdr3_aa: CASRADRVEQFF
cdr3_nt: TGTGCCAGCAGAGCCGACAGGGTTGAGCAGTTCTTC

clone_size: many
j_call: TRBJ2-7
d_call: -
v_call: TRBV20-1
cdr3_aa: CSASNPGASEQYF
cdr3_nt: TGCAGTGCTAGTAATCCAGGGGCGAGTGAGCAGTACTTC

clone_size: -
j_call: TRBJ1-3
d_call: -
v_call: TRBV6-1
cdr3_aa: CASRVTISGNTIYF
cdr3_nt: TGTGCCAGCCGTGTGACAATCTCTGGAAACACCATATATTTT

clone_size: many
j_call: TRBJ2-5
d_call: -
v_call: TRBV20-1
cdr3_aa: CSARNPGETQYF
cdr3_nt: TGCAGTGCTAGAAACCCGGGGGAGACCCAGTACTTC

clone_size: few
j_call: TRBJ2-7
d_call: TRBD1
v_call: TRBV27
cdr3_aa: CASSLSRDSHYEQYF
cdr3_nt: TGTGCCAGCAGTCTAAGCCGGGACAGCCACTACGAGCAGTACTTC

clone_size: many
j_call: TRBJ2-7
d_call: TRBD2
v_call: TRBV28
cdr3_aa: CASSIAGASSYEQYF
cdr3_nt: TGTGCCAGCAGTATAGCGGGAGCGTCCTCCTACGAGCAGTACTTC

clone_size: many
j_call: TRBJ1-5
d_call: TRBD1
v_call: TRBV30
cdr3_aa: CAWSDGTDTNQPQHF
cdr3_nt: TGTGCCTGGAGTGACGGGACAGACACTAATCAGCCCCAGCATTTT

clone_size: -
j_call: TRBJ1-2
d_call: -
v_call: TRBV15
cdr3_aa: CATSRGYGYTF
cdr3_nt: TGTGCCACCAGCAGGGGCTATGGCTACACCTTC

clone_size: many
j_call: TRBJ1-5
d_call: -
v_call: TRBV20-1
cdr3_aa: CSARRATANNQPQHF
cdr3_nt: TGCAGTGCTAGGCGGGCGACAGCTAACAATCAGCCCCAGCATTTT

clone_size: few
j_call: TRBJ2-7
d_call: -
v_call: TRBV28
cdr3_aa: CASSFREAISEQYF
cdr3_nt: TGTGCCAGCAGTTTCAGGGAGGCTATCTCCGAGCAGTACTTC

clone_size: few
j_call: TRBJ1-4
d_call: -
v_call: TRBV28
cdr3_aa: CASSPPRQGPKLFF
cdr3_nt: TGTGCCAGCAGTCCCCCCAGGCAGGGCCCAAAACTGTTTTTT

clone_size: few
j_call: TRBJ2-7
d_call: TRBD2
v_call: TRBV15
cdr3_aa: CATRSGSSYEQYF
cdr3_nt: TGTGCCACCAGAAGCGGGAGTTCCTACGAGCAGTACTTC

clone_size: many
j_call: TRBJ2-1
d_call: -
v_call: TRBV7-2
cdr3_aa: CASSLVVRGRVMQFF
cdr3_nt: TGTGCCAGCAGCTTAGTTGTTAGGGGGAGGGTTATGCAGTTCTTC

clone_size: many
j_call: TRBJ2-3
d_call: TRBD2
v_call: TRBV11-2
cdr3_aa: CASSSPLKRGKDTQYF
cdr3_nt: TGTGCCAGCAGCTCCCCCCTGAAGCGGGGGAAAGATACGCAGTATTTT

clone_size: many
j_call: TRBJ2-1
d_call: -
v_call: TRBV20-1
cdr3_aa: CSAPRADYNEQFF
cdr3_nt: TGCAGTGCCCCTCGGGCTGACTACAATGAGCAGTTCTTC

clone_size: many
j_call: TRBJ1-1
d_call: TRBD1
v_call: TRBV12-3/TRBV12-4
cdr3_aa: CASRKGTGGTTEAFF
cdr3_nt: TGTGCCAGCAGGAAAGGGACAGGGGGCACCACTGAAGCTTTCTTT

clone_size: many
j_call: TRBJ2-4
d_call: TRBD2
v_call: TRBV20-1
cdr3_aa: CSARTPGLAGGLDIQYF
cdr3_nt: TGCAGTGCTAGGACCCCGGGACTAGCGGGGGGGTTGGACATTCAGTACTTC

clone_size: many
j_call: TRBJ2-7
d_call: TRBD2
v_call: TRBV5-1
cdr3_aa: CASSPASGSYEQYF
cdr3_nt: TGCGCCAGCAGCCCGGCTAGCGGGTCCTACGAGCAGTACTTC

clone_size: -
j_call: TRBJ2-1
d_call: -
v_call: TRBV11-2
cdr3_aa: CASSLDRGLAAPNEQFF
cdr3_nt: TGTGCCAGCAGCTTAGATCGTGGCCTAGCAGCCCCCAATGAGCAGTTCTTC

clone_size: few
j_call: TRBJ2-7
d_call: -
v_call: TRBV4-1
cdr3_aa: CASSQVPGSPYEQYF
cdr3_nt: TGCGCCAGCAGCCAAGTCCCAGGGTCCCCCTACGAGCAGTACTTC

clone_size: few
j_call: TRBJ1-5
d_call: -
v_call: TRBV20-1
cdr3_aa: CSARDLSRSVELSPQPQHF
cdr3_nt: TGCAGTGCTAGAGATTTGTCCAGGAGCGTGGAACTGTCTCCACAGCCCCAGCATTTT

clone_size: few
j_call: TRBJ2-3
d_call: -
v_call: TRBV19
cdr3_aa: CASTAGTTSDTQYF
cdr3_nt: TGTGCCAGTACCGCCGGGACGACCTCAGATACGCAGTATTTT